Listed below are T cell receptor beta chains from one sample, sequenced in a study of blood T cells in healthy people across ages. TCRdb reprocessed the 5' RACE reads with MiXCR, giving one entry per CDR3 protein. The sample contains over a million distinct CDR3 sequences, around two fifths of which appear only once. Sequencing used blood. Source of these receptors: a young woman in good health. Each CDR3 is given with its conserved first and last residue. D genes are given only for firm matches. Size is stated for part of the rows, as once, few or many counts, or as a class when the clone is expanded.

j_call: TRBJ2-3; v_call: TRBV5-1; d_call: NA; clone_size: NA; cdr3_aa: CASSLAPRGSSDTQYF; cdr3_nt: TGCGCCAGCAGCTTGGCCCCCCGGGGGAGTTCAGATACGCAGTATTTT
j_call: TRBJ2-7; v_call: TRBV7-9; d_call: TRBD1; clone_size: few; cdr3_aa: CASSSRQGGDEQYF; cdr3_nt: TGTGCCAGCAGCTCCCGACAGGGGGGTGACGAGCAGTACTTC
j_call: TRBJ2-1; v_call: TRBV24-1; d_call: NA; clone_size: NA; cdr3_aa: CATSDPGTATPHEQFF; cdr3_nt: TGTGCCACCAGTGATCCTGGGACGGCTACGCCCCATGAGCAGTTCTTC
j_call: TRBJ2-7; v_call: TRBV7-9; d_call: NA; clone_size: few; cdr3_aa: CASSSPGLFGYEQYF; cdr3_nt: TGTGCCAGCAGCTCCCCGGGGTTGTTTGGCTACGAGCAGTACTTC
j_call: TRBJ2-1; v_call: TRBV5-1; d_call: NA; clone_size: NA; cdr3_aa: CASSSGDARRGNEQFF; cdr3_nt: TGCGCCAGCAGCTCGGGGGACGCGCGTCGCGGCAATGAGCAGTTCTTC
j_call: TRBJ2-3; v_call: TRBV2; d_call: NA; clone_size: NA; cdr3_aa: CASSERRDKDTQYF; cdr3_nt: TGTGCCAGCAGTGAACGCCGGGACAAGGATACGCAGTATTTT
j_call: TRBJ1-4; v_call: TRBV4-1; d_call: TRBD1; clone_size: few; cdr3_aa: CASSPSTGNNEKLFF; cdr3_nt: TGCGCCAGCAGCCCCTCGACAGGGAATAATGAAAAACTGTTTTTT
j_call: TRBJ1-6; v_call: TRBV6-5; d_call: NA; clone_size: few; cdr3_aa: CASSYSGSSNSPLHF; cdr3_nt: TGTGCCAGCAGTTACTCGGGGAGTTCTAATTCACCCCTCCACTTT
j_call: TRBJ1-2; v_call: TRBV11-2; d_call: NA; clone_size: NA; cdr3_aa: CASSLAQEIVYTF; cdr3_nt: TGTGCCAGCAGCTTAGCCCAGGAGATCGTCTACACCTTC
j_call: TRBJ2-1; v_call: TRBV7-7; d_call: NA; clone_size: NA; cdr3_aa: CASSSRGFNDEQFF; cdr3_nt: TGTGCCAGCAGCTCCCGGGGCTTCAACGATGAGCAGTTCTTC
j_call: TRBJ2-1; v_call: TRBV27; d_call: TRBD1; clone_size: NA; cdr3_aa: CASRLDRGIGNEQFF; cdr3_nt: TGTGCCAGCAGGCTGGACAGGGGCATTGGGAATGAGCAGTTCTTC
j_call: TRBJ1-6; v_call: TRBV7-9; d_call: NA; clone_size: NA; cdr3_aa: CASSSGRSLHF; cdr3_nt: TGTGCCAGCAGCTCAGGACGATCCCTCCACTTT
j_call: TRBJ1-1; v_call: TRBV6-4; d_call: TRBD1; clone_size: few; cdr3_aa: CASSDGAGGPAFF; cdr3_nt: TGTGCCAGCAGTGACGGGGCAGGGGGCCCAGCTTTCTTT
j_call: TRBJ2-2; v_call: TRBV9; d_call: TRBD2; clone_size: NA; cdr3_aa: CASSPGRFRELFF; cdr3_nt: TGTGCCAGCAGCCCCGGGAGGTTCAGGGAGCTGTTTTTT
j_call: TRBJ1-5; v_call: TRBV6-5; d_call: NA; clone_size: few; cdr3_aa: CASRSGAQPQHF; cdr3_nt: TGTGCCAGCAGGTCAGGCGCGCAGCCCCAGCATTTT
j_call: TRBJ1-2; v_call: TRBV28; d_call: NA; clone_size: few; cdr3_aa: CASILRKQDGGYGYTF; cdr3_nt: TGTGCCAGCATTCTAAGAAAACAGGACGGCGGTTATGGCTACACCTTC
j_call: TRBJ2-2; v_call: TRBV4-1; d_call: NA; clone_size: NA; cdr3_aa: CASSPRGSGTGELFF; cdr3_nt: TGCGCCAGCAGCCCCCGGGGCAGCGGCACCGGGGAGCTGTTTTTT
j_call: TRBJ1-2; v_call: TRBV25-1; d_call: NA; clone_size: NA; cdr3_aa: CASSGGADYTF; cdr3_nt: TGTGCCAGCAGTGGAGGAGCGGACTACACCTTC
j_call: TRBJ1-2; v_call: TRBV2; d_call: NA; clone_size: NA; cdr3_aa: CASSGRTNYGYTF; cdr3_nt: TGTGCCAGCAGCGGACGGACTAACTATGGCTACACCTTC
j_call: TRBJ2-7; v_call: TRBV28; d_call: TRBD1; clone_size: once; cdr3_aa: CASRDRQGSYEQYF; cdr3_nt: TGTGCCAGCAGGGACAGGCAGGGTTCCTACGAGCAGTACTTC
j_call: TRBJ2-3; v_call: TRBV5-1; d_call: NA; clone_size: NA; cdr3_aa: CASSLIQGSSTDTQYF; cdr3_nt: TGCGCCAGCAGCTTAATACAGGGTTCTAGCACAGATACGCAGTATTTT
j_call: TRBJ2-7; v_call: TRBV2; d_call: TRBD2; clone_size: NA; cdr3_aa: CASTERLAGAFSYEQYF; cdr3_nt: TGTGCCAGCACCGAACGACTAGCGGGGGCCTTCTCCTACGAGCAGTACTTC
j_call: TRBJ2-3; v_call: TRBV13; d_call: TRBD2; clone_size: NA; cdr3_aa: CASRVGLAGGASTDTQYF; cdr3_nt: TGTGCCAGCAGGGTCGGGCTAGCGGGAGGGGCTAGCACAGATACGCAGTATTTT
j_call: TRBJ2-1; v_call: TRBV6-5; d_call: TRBD2; clone_size: NA; cdr3_aa: CASSPGLAHNEQFF; cdr3_nt: TGTGCCAGCAGCCCGGGACTAGCGCACAATGAGCAGTTCTTC
j_call: TRBJ1-5; v_call: TRBV10-2; d_call: TRBD1; clone_size: NA; cdr3_aa: CASSEFQGEQPQHF; cdr3_nt: TGCGCCAGCAGTGAGTTCCAGGGGGAGCAGCCCCAGCATTTT
j_call: TRBJ2-3; v_call: TRBV5-1; d_call: NA; clone_size: many; cdr3_aa: CASSWGVVSTDTQYF; cdr3_nt: TGCGCCAGCAGCTGGGGCGTCGTGAGCACAGATACGCAGTATTTT
j_call: TRBJ2-5; v_call: TRBV7-2; d_call: TRBD1; clone_size: NA; cdr3_aa: CASSTGTGGWETQYF; cdr3_nt: TGTGCCAGCAGCACAGGGACAGGGGGTTGGGAGACCCAGTACTTC
j_call: TRBJ2-1; v_call: TRBV10-3; d_call: TRBD1; clone_size: few; cdr3_aa: CAISETRTGGNVQFF; cdr3_nt: TGTGCCATCAGTGAGACTAGGACAGGGGGCAATGTGCAGTTCTTC
j_call: TRBJ1-2; v_call: TRBV7-9; d_call: NA; clone_size: few; cdr3_aa: CASSNTYYGYTF; cdr3_nt: TGTGCCAGCAGTAATACGTACTATGGCTACACCTTC
j_call: TRBJ1-2; v_call: TRBV7-3; d_call: NA; clone_size: NA; cdr3_aa: CASSLDMFGGYTF; cdr3_nt: TGTGCCAGCAGCTTAGATATGTTCGGTGGCTACACCTTC
j_call: TRBJ2-2; v_call: TRBV7-7; d_call: NA; clone_size: NA; cdr3_aa: CASSLDGGQYTGELFF; cdr3_nt: TGTGCCAGCAGCTTAGATGGGGGGCAGTACACCGGGGAGCTGTTTTTT
j_call: TRBJ2-3; v_call: TRBV7-2; d_call: NA; clone_size: NA; cdr3_aa: CASSLAFTQYF; cdr3_nt: TGTGCCAGCAGCTTAGCGTTTACGCAGTATTTT
j_call: TRBJ1-4; v_call: TRBV10-3; d_call: TRBD1; clone_size: NA; cdr3_aa: CAISEKIQGREKLFF; cdr3_nt: TGTGCCATCAGCGAGAAAATACAGGGGAGGGAAAAACTGTTTTTT
j_call: TRBJ1-5; v_call: TRBV13; d_call: NA; clone_size: NA; cdr3_aa: CASSGGRSNQPQHF; cdr3_nt: TGTGCCAGCAGCGGGGGACGGAGCAATCAGCCCCAGCATTTT
j_call: TRBJ2-3; v_call: TRBV20-1; d_call: TRBD2; clone_size: once; cdr3_aa: CSADHSGGAHTQYF; cdr3_nt: TGCAGTGCTGACCATAGCGGGGGGGCCCATACGCAGTATTTT
j_call: TRBJ1-5; v_call: TRBV4-1; d_call: NA; clone_size: NA; cdr3_aa: CASSQVQGGINQPQHF; cdr3_nt: TGCGCCAGCAGCCAAGTTCAGGGTGGGATCAATCAGCCCCAGCATTTT
j_call: TRBJ2-3; v_call: TRBV11-1; d_call: TRBD1; clone_size: NA; cdr3_aa: CASSLGTGAQSDTQYF; cdr3_nt: TGTGCCAGCAGCCTGGGGACAGGGGCTCAATCAGATACGCAGTATTTT
j_call: TRBJ1-4; v_call: TRBV28; d_call: NA; clone_size: few; cdr3_aa: CASSQRVPNEKLFF; cdr3_nt: TGTGCCAGCAGTCAGCGGGTTCCCAATGAAAAACTGTTTTTT
j_call: TRBJ2-3; v_call: TRBV7-9; d_call: NA; clone_size: NA; cdr3_aa: CASSLAGMPYTDTQYF; cdr3_nt: TGTGCCAGCAGCTTAGCGGGAATGCCCTACACAGATACGCAGTATTTT
j_call: TRBJ1-2; v_call: TRBV5-1; d_call: NA; clone_size: few; cdr3_aa: CASSREANYGYTF; cdr3_nt: TGCGCCAGCAGCCGGGAAGCTAACTATGGCTACACCTTC
j_call: TRBJ2-3; v_call: TRBV4-1; d_call: NA; clone_size: few; cdr3_aa: CASSQGGHPKGDTQYF; cdr3_nt: TGCGCCAGCAGCCAAGGTGGACACCCTAAAGGGGATACGCAGTATTTT
j_call: TRBJ2-3; v_call: TRBV4-1; d_call: NA; clone_size: NA; cdr3_aa: CASSHTGGLTDTQYF; cdr3_nt: TGCGCCAGCAGCCACACGGGGGGCCTGACAGATACGCAGTATTTT
j_call: TRBJ2-3; v_call: TRBV10-3; d_call: TRBD2; clone_size: few; cdr3_aa: CAIRTGLATASTDTQYF; cdr3_nt: TGTGCCATCAGGACGGGACTAGCGACAGCTAGCACAGATACGCAGTATTTT
j_call: TRBJ1-4; v_call: TRBV9; d_call: NA; clone_size: NA; cdr3_aa: CASSPRGGSANEKLFF; cdr3_nt: TGTGCCAGCAGCCCCCGGGGGGGATCGGCTAATGAAAAACTGTTTTTT
j_call: TRBJ1-3; v_call: TRBV7-3; d_call: NA; clone_size: NA; cdr3_aa: CASSLMAGLSGNTIYF; cdr3_nt: TGTGCCAGCAGCTTAATGGCAGGACTCTCTGGAAACACCATATATTTT
j_call: TRBJ1-3; v_call: TRBV10-3; d_call: NA; clone_size: NA; cdr3_aa: CAITGVSGNTIYF; cdr3_nt: TGTGCCATCACAGGGGTCTCTGGAAACACCATATATTTT
j_call: TRBJ2-7; v_call: TRBV2; d_call: NA; clone_size: few; cdr3_aa: CASSPRDVPYEQYF; cdr3_nt: TGTGCCAGCAGTCCCCGGGACGTTCCCTACGAGCAGTACTTC
j_call: TRBJ2-7; v_call: TRBV29-1; d_call: TRBD1; clone_size: NA; cdr3_aa: CSAHSPGQGTEQYF; cdr3_nt: TGCAGCGCCCACTCCCCGGGACAGGGGACCGAGCAGTACTTC